The 23 T cell receptor beta chains reported below all come from one sample, sequenced in a study of graft-versus-host responses after intestinal transplantation. Their antigens remain unidentified. Only in-frame clones appear in the TCRdb table, and some are missing; sequencing was by immunoSEQ multiplex PCR. This table has about 88,000 clones, under 95% appearing once. Sequenced here: unstimulated CD4+ T cells sorted from spleen or lymph node cells, sampled before transplant. Every receptor here comes from a human donor who was the organ donor for an intestinal transplant.

The chain combines TRBV7-8 with TRBJ1-1, with D possibly being TRBD1 (5 bases). The V end was cut by 1 base, the J end by 5 bases, with 17 bases between. This CDR3 spans 16 amino acids. Germline V gives CDR1 SGHVS, CDR2 FQNEAQ. CDR3 loop: CASSLGRARWGTEAFF. CDR3 nucleotides: TGTGCCAGCAGCTTAGGGAGGGCCCGTTGGGGGACTGAAGCTTTCTTT.

This chain connects TRBV5-4 to TRBJ1-6, with TRBD1 as a possible D gene (6 bases). V shed 3 bases and J shed 2 bases, with 9 bases lying between them. The CDR3 covers 15 residues. From germline, CDR1 is SGHNT and CDR2 YYREEE (reference sequence). This CDR3 is CASSSRGTYNSPLHF. The CDR3 DNA is TGTGCCAGCAGCTCCAGGGGCACCTATAATTCACCCCTCCACTTT.

This chain connects TRBV18 to TRBJ1-2, with D possibly matching TRBD1 (6 bases). The CDR3 has 13 amino acids. V was cut by 6 bases and J by 6 bases, with 14 bases left in between. The germline CDR1 and CDR2 sequences are KGHSH and LQKENI. CDR3 loop: CASSRNAGDGYTF. In DNA, the CDR3 is TGTGCCAGCTCCCGGAATGCAGGGGATGGCTACACCTTC.

The V and J genes are TRBV30 and TRBJ1-2, with 7 nucleotides matching TRBD1. V gave up 7 bases and J gave up 2 bases; unmatched junction bases: 1. CDR3 length equals 11 residues. Per germline, CDR1 GTSNPN and CDR2 SVGIG (reference sequence). The CDR3 region has the DNA TGTGCCTCGACAGGGAACTATGGCTACACCTTC. Protein product: CASTGNYGYTF.

The CDR3 sequence is CASSQEALLHNEQFF. The CDR3 DNA sequence: TGTGCCAGCAGCCAAGAAGCCCTCCTTCACAATGAGCAGTTCTTC. The gene calls are TRBV4-2 and TRBJ2-1; D uncertain. Deletions cut 0 bases from V and 5 bases from J, with 11 bases between. The germline V gene has CDR1 LGHNA and CDR2 YNFKEQ. The CDR3 extends over 15 amino acids.

The chain uses TRBV29-1 and TRBJ2-1; the match to TRBD1 covers 9 bases. CDR3 length: 15 amino acids. Germline V gene sequence: CDR1 SQVTM, CDR2 ANQGSEA. Trimming removed 3 bases from V and 5 bases from J; junction bases left unmatched: 8. The CDR3 loop reads CSVEVVGTGNNEQFF. For the CDR3, the DNA is TGCAGCGTTGAGGTGGTAGGGACAGGGAACAATGAGCAGTTCTTC.

The CDR3 sequence is CASVLQGSSYEQYF. For the CDR3, the DNA is TGTGCTAGTGTCCTCCAGGGGTCCTCCTACGAGCAGTACTTC. This chain uses TRBV12-5 with TRBJ2-7, with D perhaps matching TRBD1 (6 bases). The germline CDR1 and CDR2 sequences are LGHNT and FRNRAP. V was cut by 7 bases and J by 0 bases, with 13 bases left in between. This CDR3 spans 14 amino acids.

About this clone: This sample includes further DNA sequences coding for the same CDR3. V usage is TRBV4-1 and J usage is TRBJ2-2, with TRBD2 identical over 7 bases. Germline CDR1 is MGHRA and CDR2 is YSYEKL. The V and J ends lost 0 bases and 3 bases, in that order; junction bases with no gene match: 7. The CDR3 consists of 17 residues. CDR3: CASSQDLAGVYTGELFF. CDR3 coding DNA: TGCGCCAGCAGCCAAGACTTGGCGGGAGTCTACACCGGGGAGCTGTTTTTT.

The CDR3 loop reads CASSPRSGRASKGSYNEQFF. The CDR3 coding sequence is TGCGCCAGCAGCCCGCGCAGCGGGAGGGCTTCGAAAGGTTCCTACAATGAGCAGTTCTTC. The J gene is TRBJ2-1, the V gene TRBV5-1; 10 bases align to TRBD2. Trimming cost V 4 bases and J 1 base; bases outside gene matches: 17. The CDR3 runs to 20 residues. Germline lookup yields CDR1 SGHRS and CDR2 YFSETQ.

The J gene is TRBJ2-7, the V gene TRBV7-3; 7 bases fit TRBD1. V lost 5 bases to trimming and J lost 5 bases; unmatched junction nucleotides: 6. CDR1 is SGHTA, CDR2 FQGTGA, per germline. This CDR3 contains 13 residues. The CDR3 region has the DNA TGTGCCAGCAGCGCGACAGGGTTCGACGAGCAGTACTTC. Translating gives CASSATGFDEQYF.

In regard to this clone: The junction differs from germline at one of its ends, possibly a read error. The chain has TRBV28 and TRBJ2-1; 7 bases agree with TRBD1. Germline CDR1 reads MDHEN; CDR2 reads SYDVKM. This CDR3 has 14 amino acids. CDR3 in amino acids: CASRLDRAGNEQFF. CDR3 DNA: TGTGCCAGCCGTTTAGACAGGGCTGGCAATGAGCAGTTCTTC.

J is TRBJ2-2 and V is TRBV9, with 7 bases lining up with TRBD2. V shed 4 bases and J 6 bases; nucleotides not matched to a gene: 9. Germline V gives CDR1 SGDLS, CDR2 YYNGEE. CDR3 size: 15 residues. The DNA of the CDR3 is TGTGCCAGCAGCTCGGGCGGGAGTGTATCCGGGGAGCTGTTTTTT. Amino acid sequence: CASSSGGSVSGELFF.

The rearrangement links TRBV6-1 to TRBJ1-2; 8 nucleotides agree with TRBD1. Germline trimming cut 5 bases from V and 8 bases from J; bases unmatched to any gene: 7. The CDR3 runs to 13 residues. Germline V CDR1 and CDR2: MNHNS, SASEGT. Here the CDR3 reads CASSPRTGQGYTF. The DNA of the CDR3 is TGTGCCAGCAGTCCCCGGACAGGGCAAGGCTACACCTTC.

The genes are TRBV7-9 and TRBJ1-3, with D perhaps matching TRBD1 (5 bases). The germline CDR1 and CDR2 sequences are SEHNR and FQNEAQ (reference sequence). V lost 9 bases, J lost 3 bases, and 12 bases lay in between. This CDR3 spans 13 amino acids. Here the CDR3 DNA reads TGTGCCAGTCAGATAGGGGATGGAAACACCATATATTTT. Its protein is CASQIGDGNTIYF.

The gene calls are TRBV10-2 and TRBJ1-1; 7 bases agree with TRBD1. Per the germline V gene, CDR1 is WSHSY and CDR2 is SAAADI. Unmatched junction bases numbered 3, after V lost 4 bases and J lost 1 base. The CDR3 sequence is 14 residues long. The DNA for the CDR3 is TGCGCCAGCAGTGTAGCAGGGGGGAACACTGAAGCTTTCTTT. It is translated as CASSVAGGNTEAFF.

This clone was detected only a few times. The chain recombines TRBV7-9 with TRBJ2-7, with TRBD2 identical over 10 bases. The CDR3 spans 14 residues. Germline V gene data show CDR1 as SEHNR and CDR2 as FQNEAQ (reference sequence). The J segment lost 2 bases and the V segment lost 2 bases, leaving 0 bases of the junction unmatched. The CDR3 sequence is CASSLLAGAYEQYF. The CDR3 DNA sequence: TGTGCCAGCAGCTTACTAGCGGGAGCCTACGAGCAGTACTTC. Using reference TRBV7-9 and TRBJ2-7 for the parts outside the CDR3, the full variable domain is DTGVSQNPRHKITKRGQNVTFRCDPISEHNRLYWYRQTLGQGPEFLTYFQNEAQLEKSRLLSDRFSAERPKGSFSTLEIQRTEQGDSAMYLCASSLLAGAYEQYFGPGTRLTVT.

The chain recombines TRBV10-2 with TRBJ2-7, with 7 bases that match TRBD2. In germline, CDR1 is WSHSY, CDR2 SAAADI. V shed 2 bases and J 9 bases; nucleotides not matched to a gene: 4. CDR3 length: 12 amino acids. CDR3 coding DNA: TGCGCCAGCAGTGAGATGTGGGAGGGGCAGTACTTC. It codes for CASSEMWEGQYF.

V usage is TRBV5-1 and J usage is TRBJ2-1; 11 nucleotides line up with TRBD2. CDR1 is SGHRS and CDR2 is YFSETQ in the germline V gene. The J segment lost 7 bases and the V segment lost 4 bases, leaving 13 bases of the junction unmatched. The CDR3 has 17 amino acids. CDR3 nucleotide sequence: TGCGCCAGCAGCCTCCCACAACTAGCGGGAGCATGGAATGAGCAGTTCTTC. Amino acid sequence: CASSLPQLAGAWNEQFF.

CDR3 loop: CASSDSAGLYGYTF. The CDR3 nucleotides are TGTGCCAGCAGTGATTCAGCAGGCCTCTATGGCTACACCTTC. The rearrangement links TRBV6-1 to TRBJ1-2; no reliable D call. The length of the CDR3 is 14 residues. The germline CDR1 and CDR2 sequences are MNHNS and SASEGT. V dropped 3 bases and J dropped 4 bases, with 12 bases sitting between them.

This chain joins TRBV6-5 and TRBJ1-4, with TRBD1 matching over 11 bases. Unmatched junction bases numbered 2, after V lost 8 bases and J lost 6 bases. CDR3 size: 13 residues. Germline V CDR1 and CDR2: MNHEY, SVGAGI. The CDR3, as DNA: TGTGCCAGCTCGGGACAGGGGGATGAAAAACTGTTTTTT. This gives the protein CASSGQGDEKLFF.

The gene calls are TRBV5-1 and TRBJ2-4; 8 nucleotides agree with TRBD1. Germline-derived CDR1 and CDR2 are SGHRS and YFSETQ. The ends lost 1 base at V and 7 bases at J; junction bases unmatched: 1. The CDR3 is 13 amino acids. CDR3 sequence reads: CASSLTGGNIQYF. The CDR3 nucleotides read TGCGCCAGCAGCTTGACAGGGGGGAACATTCAGTACTTC.

J is TRBJ2-5 and V is TRBV5-1; 9 nucleotides line up with TRBD1. Germline values: CDR1 SGHRS, CDR2 YFSETQ. After removal of 4 bases from V and 4 bases from J, the junction contained 8 bases not matched to a gene. CDR3 length equals 15 residues. CDR3 DNA sequence: TGCGCCAGCAGCCGATTCCCGGACAGGGGAGAGACCCAGTACTTC. Amino acids: CASSRFPDRGETQYF.

The table lists this clone with many counts. The sample holds other DNA sequences that translate to the same CDR3. The J gene is TRBJ1-5, the V gene TRBV30; possibly TRBD1 for D (5 bases). V lost 0 bases, J lost 5 bases, and 8 bases lay in between. There are 13 residues in the CDR3. Per germline, CDR1 GTSNPN and CDR2 SVGIG (reference sequence). CDR3 amino acids: CAWSVQADQPQHF. The CDR3 nucleotides read TGTGCCTGGAGTGTACAGGCGGATCAGCCCCAGCATTTT.